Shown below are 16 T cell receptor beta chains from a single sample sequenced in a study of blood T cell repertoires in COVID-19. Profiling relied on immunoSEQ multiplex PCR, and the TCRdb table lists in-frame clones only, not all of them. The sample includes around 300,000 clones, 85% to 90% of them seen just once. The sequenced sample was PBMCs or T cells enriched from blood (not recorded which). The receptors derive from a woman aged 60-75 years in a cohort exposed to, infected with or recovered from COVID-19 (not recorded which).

CDR3 nucleotide sequence: TGTGCCAGCTCACTAGACAGGGTTCCCGAAGCTTTCTTT. This translates into CASSLDRVPEAFF. The V gene is TRBV18, the J gene TRBJ1-1; 7 bases are a match to TRBD1. The CDR3 has 13 residues. Per the germline V gene, CDR1 is KGHSH and CDR2 is LQKENI. The V and J ends lost 4 bases and 8 bases, in that order; junction bases with no gene match: 7.

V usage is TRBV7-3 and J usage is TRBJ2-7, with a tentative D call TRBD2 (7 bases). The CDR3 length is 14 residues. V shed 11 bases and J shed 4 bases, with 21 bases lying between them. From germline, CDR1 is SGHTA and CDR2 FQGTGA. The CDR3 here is CAPLRGGVGYEQYF. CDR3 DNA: TGTGCCCCCCTTAGGGGGGGAGTCGGGTACGAGCAGTACTTC.

The CDR3 loop reads CASSQQGRSYNEQFF. The DNA for the CDR3 is TGTGCCAGCTCACAACAGGGCCGCTCCTACAATGAGCAGTTCTTC. This sequence joins TRBV18 and TRBJ2-1; D might be TRBD1 (6 bases). V lost 4 bases to trimming and J lost 0 bases, with 10 bases between them. Germline CDR1 reads KGHSH; CDR2 reads LQKENI. The CDR3 length is 15 residues.

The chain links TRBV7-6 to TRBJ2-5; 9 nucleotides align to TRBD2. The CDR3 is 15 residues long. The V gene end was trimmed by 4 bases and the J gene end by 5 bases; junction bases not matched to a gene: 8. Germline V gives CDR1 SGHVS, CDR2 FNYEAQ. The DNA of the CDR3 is TGTGCCAGCAGCTCTCGCGGGAGGGCCGGTGAGACCCAGTACTTC. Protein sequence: CASSSRGRAGETQYF.

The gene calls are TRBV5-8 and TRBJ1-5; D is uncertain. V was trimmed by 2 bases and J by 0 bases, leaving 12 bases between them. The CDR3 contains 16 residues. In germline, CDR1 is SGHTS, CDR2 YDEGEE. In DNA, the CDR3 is TGTGCCAGCAGCTTTCGGTCAAGTTCTAGCAATCAGCCCCAGCATTTT. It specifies CASSFRSSSSNQPQHF.

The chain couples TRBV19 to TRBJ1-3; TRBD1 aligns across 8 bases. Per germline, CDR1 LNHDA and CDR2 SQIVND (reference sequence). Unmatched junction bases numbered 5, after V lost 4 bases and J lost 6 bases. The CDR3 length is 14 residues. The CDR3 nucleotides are TGTGCCAGTAGTACTCCGGACAGGGAAAACACCATATATTTT. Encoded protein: CASSTPDRENTIYF. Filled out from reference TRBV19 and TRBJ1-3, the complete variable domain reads DGGITQSPKYLFRKEGQNVTLSCEQNLNHDAMYWYRQDPGQGLRLIYYSQIVNDFQKGDIAEGYSVSREKKESFPLTVTSAQKNPTAFYLCASSTPDRENTIYFGEGSWLTVV.

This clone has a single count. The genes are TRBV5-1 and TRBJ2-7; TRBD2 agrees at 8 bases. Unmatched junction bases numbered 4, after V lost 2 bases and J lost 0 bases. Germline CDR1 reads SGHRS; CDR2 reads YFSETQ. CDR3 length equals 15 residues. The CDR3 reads CASSFIAGSSYEQYF. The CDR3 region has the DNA TGCGCCAGCAGCTTCATAGCGGGAAGCTCCTACGAGCAGTACTTC.

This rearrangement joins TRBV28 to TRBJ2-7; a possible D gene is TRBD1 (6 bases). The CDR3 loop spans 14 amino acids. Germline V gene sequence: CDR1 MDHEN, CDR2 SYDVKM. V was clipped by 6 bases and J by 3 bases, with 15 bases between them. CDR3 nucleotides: TGTGCCAGCAGGAGCTCAGGGGATTACTACGAGCAGTACTTC. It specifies CASRSSGDYYEQYF. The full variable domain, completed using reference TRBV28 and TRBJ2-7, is DVKVTQSSRYLVKRTGEKVFLECVQDMDHENMFWYRQDPGLGLRLIYFSYDVKMKEKGDIPEGYSVSREKKERFSLILESASTNQTSMYLCASRSSGDYYEQYFGPGTRLTVT.

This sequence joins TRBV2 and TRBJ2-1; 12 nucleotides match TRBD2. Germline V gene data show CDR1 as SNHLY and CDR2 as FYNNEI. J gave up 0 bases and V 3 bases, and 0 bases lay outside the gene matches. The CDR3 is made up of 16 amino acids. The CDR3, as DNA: TGTGCCAGCAGTGAGACTAGCGGGAGCTCCTACAATGAGCAGTTCTTC. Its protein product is CASSETSGSSYNEQFF.

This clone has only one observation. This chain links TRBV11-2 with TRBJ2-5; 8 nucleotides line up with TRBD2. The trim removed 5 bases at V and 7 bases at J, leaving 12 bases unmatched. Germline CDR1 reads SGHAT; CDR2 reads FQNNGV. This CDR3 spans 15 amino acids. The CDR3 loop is CASSPAGGWGGTQYF. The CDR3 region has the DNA TGTGCCAGCAGCCCGGCGGGGGGCTGGGGCGGGACCCAGTACTTC.

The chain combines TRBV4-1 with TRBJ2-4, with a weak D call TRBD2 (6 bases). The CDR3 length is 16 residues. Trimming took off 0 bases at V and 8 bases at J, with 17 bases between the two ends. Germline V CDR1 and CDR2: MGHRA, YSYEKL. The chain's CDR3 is CASSQDRVSRGDIQYF. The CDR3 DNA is TGCGCCAGCAGCCAAGATAGAGTCTCGCGGGGCGACATTCAGTACTTC.

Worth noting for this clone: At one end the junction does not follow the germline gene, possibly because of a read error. The CDR3 coding sequence is TGTGCTAGCAGCTCATGGGGACAGGATCTCTCTGGAAACACCATATATTTT. Amino acid sequence: CASSSWGQDLSGNTIYF. The rearrangement links TRBV7-7 to TRBJ1-3; 8 nucleotides agree with TRBD1. The V gene's germline CDR1 is SSHAT and CDR2 FNYEAQ (reference sequence). The CDR3 has 17 residues.

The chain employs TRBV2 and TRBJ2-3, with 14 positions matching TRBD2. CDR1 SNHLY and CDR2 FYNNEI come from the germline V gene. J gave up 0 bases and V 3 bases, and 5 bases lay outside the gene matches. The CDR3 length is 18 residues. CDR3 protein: CASSDPRLAGGSTDTQYF. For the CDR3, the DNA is TGTGCCAGCAGTGATCCCCGACTAGCGGGAGGGAGCACAGATACGCAGTATTTT.

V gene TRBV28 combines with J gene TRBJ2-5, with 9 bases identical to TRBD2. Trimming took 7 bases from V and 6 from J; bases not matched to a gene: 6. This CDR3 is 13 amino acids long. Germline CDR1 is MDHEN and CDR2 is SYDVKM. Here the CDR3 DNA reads TGTGCCAGCATAGAGCGGGAGGCACAGACCCAGTACTTC. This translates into CASIEREAQTQYF.

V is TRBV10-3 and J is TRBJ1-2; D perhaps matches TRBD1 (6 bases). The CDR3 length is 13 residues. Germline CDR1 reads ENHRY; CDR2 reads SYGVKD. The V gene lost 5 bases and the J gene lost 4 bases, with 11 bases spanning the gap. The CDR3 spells CAISSGQSYGYTF. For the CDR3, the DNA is TGTGCCATCAGTTCCGGACAGAGCTATGGCTACACCTTC.

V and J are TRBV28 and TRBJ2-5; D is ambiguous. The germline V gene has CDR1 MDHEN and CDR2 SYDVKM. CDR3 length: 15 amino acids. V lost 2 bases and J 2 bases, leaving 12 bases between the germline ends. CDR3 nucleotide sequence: TGTGCCAGCAGTTTAACTGGTGCGGCACAAGAGACCCAGTACTTC. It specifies CASSLTGAAQETQYF.